The entry below gives a single T cell receptor (beta chain) sequence along with its context. The clone's antigen remains unknown. No base quality information exists; no much larger clone differs at one position. This record belongs to a study of shared clonotypes between healthy human individuals (TCRdb year 2020). For context, the study as a whole: The cohort comprised a couple of women and three men aged 18 to 49 years. To estimate repertoire size and how much clonotypes are shared between individuals, the study performed deep sequencing of blood TCR repertoires from roughly five healthy adults. Different laboratories and diverse techniques were used to prepare libraries and sequence TCR repertoires, to increase sequencing depth and limit assay-specific biases. Per donor, leukapheresis produced somewhere between about 0.8 and 9.5 billion PBMCs. Study-wide conclusions, independent of this receptor: Sampling was restricted to blood, and TCR repertoires in tissues likely differ from the TCR repertoires found in blood. Because the study included only a small number of donors, the genetic and exposure-history diversity represented was limited. Based on pairwise subsampling, the degree of clonotype sharing among donors was expected to be affected by sequencing depth.

The donors were healthy, HIV-negative adults who had no recently reported acute infections or vaccinations. All donors were Caucasian adults living in Nashville, Tennessee, USA. For unsorted samples, some 100 million PBMCs were counted, and genomic DNA was extracted using the QIAamp DNA Blood Mini kit. After blood collection by leukapheresis, PBMCs were isolated using Ficoll-Histopaque density gradient centrifugation and then cryopreserved in the vapor phase of liquid nitrogen. For CDR1 and CDR2, the germline V gene lists SGHAT and FQNNGV. Trimming costs V 0 bases and J 8 bases, and their ends lie 11 bases apart. The CDR3 runs 15 amino acids, cysteine and phenylalanine included. This entry keeps only the CDR3 DNA: 45 bases, framed from base 1. TCR CDR3 regions were amplified from genomic DNA by multiplex PCR using the deep immunoSEQ assay. Genomic DNA extracted from each cell subset was distributed evenly over all wells of several immunoSEQ 96-well plates, and each plate served as one replicate. For unsorted PBMC, 250 to 350 ng genomic DNA, equal to roughly 33,000 T cell genomes, was loaded into each replicate PCR. Ten immunoSEQ deep assay plates were used to sequence unsorted PBMC genomic DNA. Purified libraries were quantified with a Qubit 3.0 fluorometer, sized on a Bioanalyzer 2100, and re-quantified with the KAPA Library Quantification kit. Every immunoSEQ 96-well plate was sequenced on a separate single-read 150-cycle Illumina NextSeq 550 flow cell. Processing in the source paper ran as follows. Because the immunoSEQ output included only junctional sequences and no quality scores, the filtering could not be the same as the filtering used for full-length reads. Sequences were annotated with PyIR, a Python wrapper for IgBLAST v1.9, using IMGT germline references to assign V/J genes and CDR3. Reads were filtered out if the reads had weak V/J assignments (E-value above 1e-6), no CDR3, stop codons, out-of-frame junctions, or ambiguous translated residues. A V3J clonotype was defined by an identical inferred V gene, J gene, and CDR3 amino acid sequence. Percentage overlap between repertoires was calculated by dividing the number of shared unique clonotypes by the size of the smaller repertoire. Richness of each repertoire was evaluated using RTK rarefaction, the Chao1 estimator, and Recon v2.1 estimates of unobserved clonotypes. TCRdb limited this immuneACCESS table to in-frame rearrangements with V and J called. A share of clones is missing; checked studies link under half to unresolved V genes, and the rest is unexplained. V, J and clone size reflect that table, while D and trimming were determined from the DNA. The sample yields some 510,000 clones; 79% were counted once. The ten largest clones represent 13% of the sample.

The sequence is built from TRBV11-2 and TRBJ1-6; the D gene is perhaps TRBD1, from 5 matching bases. This TCR was recovered from a middle-aged woman in good health. Some clones in this sample may be carry-over from other donors' samples. The material sequenced was PBMCs. The sequence in DNA is TGTGCCAGCAGCTTAGAGGGGGGGGTGTATTCACCCCTCCACTTT. It specifies CASSLEGGVYSPLHF.